The clone carrying this T cell receptor (beta chain) was recorded a few times. Clones were sequenced by immunoSEQ multiplex PCR, and TCRdb holds only the in-frame ones, with some missing. The sample shows 150,000 to 200,000 clones, 80% to 90% of them seen only once. The germline gives CDR1 SGDLS, CDR2 YYNGEE. The CDR3 totals 17 residues. V trimming: 0 bases; J trimming: 0 bases; junction bases outside the gene matches: 6. The data belong to a study of blood T cell repertoires in COVID-19. The receptor comes from a woman between 40 and 55 years old with acute COVID-19. The chain recombines TRBV9 with TRBJ1-3, with 7 bases identical to TRBD1. Sequencing was carried out using PBMCs or T cells enriched from blood (not recorded which). CDR3 region: CASSVAVGGDSGNTIYF. In DNA form, the CDR3 reads TGTGCCAGCAGCGTAGCGGTAGGGGGCGACTCTGGAAACACCATATATTTT.